Listed here is a single T cell receptor (beta chain). Its cognate antigen is unknown. These data belong to a study of cytomegalovirus exposure and HLA in healthy donors. The primer mix had 60 Vbeta and 13 Jbeta primers. Profiled with immunoSEQ multiplex PCR; TCRdb holds only in-frame clones, not every one. The repertoire consists of about 160,000 clones, with approximately 85% occurring once and the leading ten covering around 0.97%. Study outcomes and limitations: Reports state that TCR beta sequences accurately predicted most subjects' HLA-A and HLA-B alleles. Another analysis was done later, and it associated 15,000 to 20,000 TCR beta sequences with HLA alleles at 0.05 false discovery rate. Within the data, a cluster of highly shared sequence variants was likely a sequencing artifact. A prior analysis recorded that most TCR beta V segments were productive about 90% or about 30% of the time.

This TCR was recovered from a girl aged 2-10 years in good health and CMV-seropositive. Input material: PBMCs.

The CDR3 nucleotides read TGCGCCAGCAGCTTGGTTCAGGTCCGGAGTAGCGGGACCCTAAGGCTCCTGTTCTTC. The encoded protein is CASSLVQVRSSGTLRLLFF. The chain has TRBV5-1 and TRBJ2-1, with 8 bases aligning to TRBD2. With V trimmed by 0 bases and J by 15 bases, 26 bases remained unmatched. Germline V gene sequence: CDR1 SGHRS, CDR2 YFSETQ. CDR3 length: 19 residues.